The 6 T cell receptor beta chains listed next were all sequenced from one sample in a study of cytomegalovirus exposure and HLA in healthy donors. It was with 60 Vbeta and 13 Jbeta primers that the PCR ran. The method was immunoSEQ multiplex PCR; TCRdb's version includes in-frame clones alone and lacks a portion of them. The table includes about 59,000 clones, roughly 80% detected once. Sequences were obtained from PBMCs. These TCRs come from a woman aged 40 to 50 in good health and CMV-seronegative.

V gene TRBV2 combines with J gene TRBJ2-3; 7 bases are a match to TRBD2. The CDR3 length is 16 residues. J gave up 0 bases and V 8 bases, and 11 bases lay outside the gene matches. Germline V lookup: CDR1 SNHLY, CDR2 FYNNEI. The CDR3 nucleotides read TGTGCCAGCGATCTTCGGCTAGCGGATAGCACAGATACGCAGTATTTT. Translating it yields CASDLRLADSTDTQYF.

The CDR3 reads CASSVAWGAYEQYF. CDR3 in DNA: TGTGCCAGCAGCGTAGCCTGGGGGGCCTACGAGCAGTACTTC. This chain links TRBV9 with TRBJ2-7; TRBD2 might be the D (6 bases). This CDR3 contains 14 residues. Trimming pared 0 bases from V and 2 bases from J, leaving 9 bases between. Germline V gives CDR1 SGDLS, CDR2 YYNGEE.

This clone was seen more than once but under ten times. The V call is TRBV19, the J call TRBJ2-5; 14 nucleotides match TRBD2. This CDR3 is built from 15 residues. Trimming took 6 bases from V and 2 from J; bases not matched to a gene: 2. Germline-derived CDR1 and CDR2 are LNHDA and SQIVND (reference sequence). The CDR3 DNA reads TGTGCCAGTAGGAGACTAGCGGGAGGGCAAGAGACCCAGTACTTC. It specifies CASRRLAGGQETQYF. Supplemented by reference TRBV19 and TRBJ2-5, the full variable domain reads DGGITQSPKYLFRKEGQNVTLSCEQNLNHDAMYWYRQDPGQGLRLIYYSQIVNDFQKGDIAEGYSVSREKKESFPLTVTSAQKNPTAFYLCASRRLAGGQETQYFGPGTRLLVL.

The V and J genes are TRBV6-1 and TRBJ1-5; 8 bases line up with TRBD1. The CDR3 extends over 14 amino acids. V trimming: 7 bases; J trimming: 6 bases; junction bases outside the gene matches: 8. The V gene's germline CDR1 is MNHNS and CDR2 SASEGT. The CDR3 loop reads CASTAQGASQPQHF. Written as DNA, the CDR3 is TGTGCCAGCACCGCCCAGGGGGCGAGTCAGCCCCAGCATTTT.

The chain employs TRBV28 and TRBJ2-7, with a weak D call TRBD1 (6 bases). V lost 5 bases to trimming and J lost 4 bases, with 9 bases between them. The germline V gene encodes CDR1 MDHEN and CDR2 SYDVKM. This CDR3 has 12 amino acids. In nucleotides, the CDR3 is TGTGCCAGCAGTACTGACAGGTACGAGCAGTACTTC. Its translation: CASSTDRYEQYF.

This chain connects TRBV5-1 to TRBJ2-7, with 8 bases that match TRBD2. The CDR3 length is 15 residues. Germline CDR1 SGHRS, CDR2 YFSETQ. V was pared by 4 bases and J by 7 bases, with 13 bases of the junction left unmatched. The CDR3 region has the DNA TGCGCCAGCAGCCAGCCGGGACTAGGTGTGGGTGAGCAGTACTTC. It yields the protein CASSQPGLGVGEQYF.